This TCR beta chain was observed in a study of blood T cell repertoires in COVID-19. Looking at the study overall: Sites across the United States, Italy and Spain contributed samples from acute and convalescent COVID-19. Sources were T cells, B-cell-depleted T cells, or PBMCs; the material itself was cDNA or gDNA.

Source study methods: Estimated nucleated cell counts came from reference gene primer amplification. Using immunoSEQ multiplex PCR, the repertoire was profiled, and TCRdb retains in-frame clones only, with some absent. From that table come the V and J calls and clone size; the DNA was used to work out D and trimming. The sample consists of 95,000 to 100,000 clones, about 89% of them appearing once. The CDR3 is 16 amino acids. V gave up 1 base and J gave up 6 bases, with 18 bases separating them. Germline CDR1 reads MNHEY; CDR2 reads SMNVEV (reference sequence). The sample consisted of peripheral blood. The J gene is TRBJ1-2, the V gene TRBV27, with TRBD1 as a possible D gene (6 bases). The receptor comes from a woman under 40 with acute or convalescent COVID-19. The CDR3 loop reads CASSLYSTGIVDGYTF. The CDR3 DNA sequence: TGTGCCAGCAGTTTATATTCTACAGGGATCGTCGATGGCTACACCTTC.